Listed below are T cell receptor beta chains from one sample, sequenced in a study of Graves' ophthalmopathy and Graves' hyperthyroidism. Each CDR3 protein is one row after TCRdb ran MiXCR on the multiplex PCR reads. The sample lists 400,000 to 450,000 distinct CDR3 sequences, around 21% occurring once. The material sequenced was peripheral blood. Every receptor here comes from a woman aged 18-29 years with stable Graves' hyperthyroidism. Both conserved end residues are part of each CDR3. The D gene is left open where the match is weak. Clone size is not always given. Where it is, it says once, few, many or a class for expanded clones.

d_call: TRBD1
j_call: TRBJ1-6
v_call: TRBV9
clone_size: many
cdr3_aa: CASSSRTGGNSPLHF
cdr3_nt: TGTGCCAGCAGCTCGCGGACAGGGGGGAATTCACCCCTCCACTTT

d_call: NA
j_call: TRBJ2-7
v_call: TRBV7-9
clone_size: NA
cdr3_aa: CASSLPGAYYEQYF
cdr3_nt: TGTGCCAGCAGCTTACCGGGGGCCTACTACGAGCAGTACTTC

d_call: TRBD2
j_call: TRBJ2-7
v_call: TRBV11-2
clone_size: many
cdr3_aa: CASSQGLAGGYEQYF
cdr3_nt: TGTGCCAGCAGCCAGGGACTAGCGGGAGGGTACGAGCAGTACTTC

d_call: NA
j_call: TRBJ1-1
v_call: TRBV27
clone_size: NA
cdr3_aa: CAAQPQSPTIMNTEAFF
cdr3_nt: TGTGCCGCCCAGCCTCAGTCACCCACCATCATGAACACTGAAGCTTTCTTT

d_call: NA
j_call: TRBJ2-2
v_call: TRBV9
clone_size: many
cdr3_aa: CASSVAGEVTGELFF
cdr3_nt: TGTGCCAGCAGCGTAGCGGGGGAAGTCACCGGGGAGCTGTTTTTT

d_call: TRBD2
j_call: TRBJ2-5
v_call: TRBV10-3
clone_size: many
cdr3_aa: CAISETSGEGETQYF
cdr3_nt: TGTGCCATCAGTGAGACTAGCGGAGAAGGAGAGACCCAGTACTTC

d_call: NA
j_call: TRBJ2-7
v_call: TRBV20-1
clone_size: many
cdr3_aa: CSASGQRAYEQYF
cdr3_nt: TGCAGTGCTAGTGGCCAGAGGGCCTACGAGCAGTACTTC

d_call: NA
j_call: TRBJ1-1
v_call: TRBV6-5
clone_size: many
cdr3_aa: CASNSPFPRAEAFF
cdr3_nt: TGTGCCAGCAATTCTCCTTTCCCTAGGGCTGAAGCTTTCTTT

d_call: NA
j_call: TRBJ1-2
v_call: TRBV4-1
clone_size: many
cdr3_aa: CASSRTDLLVGYTF
cdr3_nt: TGCGCCAGCAGTCGAACGGACCTACTTGTGGGCTACACCTTC

d_call: NA
j_call: TRBJ2-7
v_call: TRBV10-3
clone_size: NA
cdr3_aa: CAISESGLTLYEQYF
cdr3_nt: TGTGCCATCAGTGAGTCAGGACTAACCTTATACGAGCAGTACTTC

d_call: NA
j_call: TRBJ2-7
v_call: TRBV12-3/TRBV12-4
clone_size: many
cdr3_aa: CASSFLRLEQYF
cdr3_nt: TGTGCCAGCAGTTTTCTTCGGCTCGAGCAGTACTTC

d_call: TRBD1
j_call: TRBJ1-2
v_call: TRBV5-6
clone_size: many
cdr3_aa: CASSLNRGYGYTF
cdr3_nt: TGTGCCAGCAGCTTAAACAGGGGCTATGGCTACACCTTC

d_call: NA
j_call: TRBJ1-1
v_call: TRBV30
clone_size: many
cdr3_aa: CAWSRGPSEAFF
cdr3_nt: TGTGCCTGGAGTAGGGGACCGTCAGAAGCTTTCTTT

d_call: NA
j_call: TRBJ2-7
v_call: TRBV2
clone_size: NA
cdr3_aa: CASSDDGRLSFYF
cdr3_nt: TGTGCCAGCAGTGACGACGGGCGCCTAAGCTTTTACTTC

d_call: NA
j_call: TRBJ1-5
v_call: TRBV27
clone_size: many
cdr3_aa: CASSFLGGGQPQHF
cdr3_nt: TGTGCCAGCAGTTTTCTGGGAGGGGGTCAGCCCCAGCATTTT

d_call: TRBD1
j_call: TRBJ1-1
v_call: TRBV3-1
clone_size: many
cdr3_aa: CASSQVTQGGAEAFF
cdr3_nt: TGTGCCAGCAGCCAAGTGACACAGGGGGGGGCTGAAGCTTTCTTT

d_call: NA
j_call: TRBJ1-5
v_call: TRBV7-3
clone_size: NA
cdr3_aa: CASSPRPREPQHF
cdr3_nt: TGTGCCAGCAGCCCACGGCCGCGGGAGCCCCAGCATTTT